This T cell receptor (beta chain) was sequenced for a study of response to subunit inactivated influenza vaccine. Study-level results: With each seasonal influenza vaccination, the authors suggested, few new T cells are recruited.

As to this clonotype: Its antigen remains unknown.

TCRdb re-called the RT-PCR reads with MiXCR, one entry per CDR3 protein. The table records about 480,000 distinct CDR3 sequences, about 25% of them present only once. Per germline, CDR1 MGHDK and CDR2 SYGVNS. The J segment lost 7 bases and the V segment lost 8 bases, leaving 11 bases of the junction unmatched. The CDR3 sequence is 14 residues long. This clonotype originated in a man over 45 who received an inactivated influenza vaccine. The V gene is TRBV25-1, the J gene TRBJ2-1, with 7 nucleotides matching TRBD1. Sequences were derived from CD4+ T cells sorted from PBMCs, sampled more than 4 days after vaccination. The CDR3 here is CASGDGQVGNEQFF. The CDR3 bases are TGTGCCAGCGGGGACGGACAGGTAGGAAATGAGCAGTTCTTC.